This T cell receptor (beta chain) was captured in a study of T cell changes during pregnancy in multiple sclerosis. TCRdb's copy holds only in-frame clones and misses some; the assay was immunoSEQ multiplex PCR. The sample has roughly 80,000 clones; 92% are singletons. Sequences were derived from peripheral blood, sampled before pregnancy. This TCR derives from a female donor with multiple sclerosis, enrolled in a pregnancy study.

The CDR3 loop is CASSEARGINQPQHF. DNA of the CDR3: TGTGCCAGCAGTGAAGCGCGGGGAATTAATCAGCCCCAGCATTTT. The chain uses TRBV2 and TRBJ1-5; D remains unclear. The CDR3 totals 15 residues. Per the germline V gene, CDR1 is SNHLY and CDR2 is FYNNEI. V was shortened by 0 bases and J by 4 bases, with 10 bases between the two germline ends.